This note documents a single T cell receptor (beta chain) sequence. V lost 1 base and J 7 bases, leaving 16 bases between the germline ends. Germline CDR1 LGHNA, CDR2 YNFKEQ. The CDR3 consists of 16 residues. Clones were read by immunoSEQ multiplex PCR, and TCRdb kept only the in-frame ones, dropping some. The table records about 210,000 clones, approximately 86% of them present only once. This sample is drawn from a study of blood T cell repertoires in COVID-19. Source material: PBMCs or T cells enriched from blood (not recorded which). The sequence came from a woman aged 40 to 55 with acute COVID-19. This sequence joins TRBV4-2 and TRBJ2-2, with D possibly being TRBD2 (5 bases). The CDR3 region is CASSQGVGGRGGELFF. The CDR3 DNA reads TGTGCCAGCAGCCAAGGCGTGGGCGGACGGGGCGGGGAGCTGTTTTTT.